Included here is one T cell receptor (beta chain) sequence, with context. The antigen is undetermined. Amplified regions were TCR beta CDR3 sequences from RNA transcripts. Initially, a first-round RT-PCR of the TCR CDR3 employed the HTBI primer set. One entry per CDR3 protein, called by TCRdb with MiXCR from the multiplex PCR reads. This table has about 700,000 distinct CDR3 sequences, 13% to 15% appearing once. The record originates from a study of T cells in Graves' hyperthyroidism and ophthalmopathy. Findings of the study overall: Blood samples included most of the expanded thyroid clonotypes exceeding 0.001.

The CDR3 spans 15 residues. CDR1 is SGHAT and CDR2 is FQNNGV in the germline V gene. With 5 bases clipped from V and 0 bases from J, the junction kept 5 bases outside the gene matches. The chain has TRBV11-2 and TRBJ2-7, with TRBD1 identical over 9 bases. The TCR sequence derives from a woman between 18 and 30 years old with Graves' hyperthyroidism. Input material: blood. CDR3 amino acids: CASSTSGQGSYEQYF. The CDR3 DNA reads TGTGCCAGCAGCACCTCGGGACAGGGCTCCTACGAGCAGTACTTC.